The 23 T cell receptor beta chains given below trace back to one sample, sequenced in a study of T cell changes during pregnancy in multiple sclerosis. TCRdb's copy holds only in-frame clones and misses some; the assay was immunoSEQ multiplex PCR. The top ten clones hold about 3.6% of a sample with 30,000 or so clones, around 92% of them seen once. The source was CD8+ T cells from peripheral blood mononuclear cells, collected in the second trimester of pregnancy. The origin of the receptors is a female donor in good health, enrolled as a control in a pregnancy study.

This clone was found once. This chain joins TRBV25-1 and TRBJ1-5; 8 bases are a match to TRBD1. CDR3 length equals 14 residues. V shed 5 bases, J shed 3 bases, and the junction held 3 bases outside the gene matches. The germline V gene encodes CDR1 MGHDK and CDR2 SYGVNS. The CDR3 nucleotides are TGTGCCAGCAGTCGGCAGGGGGCCAATCAGCCCCAGCATTTT. Translating it yields CASSRQGANQPQHF.

The chain is built from TRBV19 and TRBJ1-1, with D uncertain. V shed 3 bases and J shed 2 bases, with 7 bases lying between them. The V gene's germline CDR1 is LNHDA and CDR2 SQIVND (reference sequence). This CDR3 is built from 13 residues. Written as DNA, the CDR3 is TGTGCCAGTAGTATCGAGTTTAACACTGAAGCTTTCTTT. Its translation: CASSIEFNTEAFF.

In its sample, this clone was seen once. The junction does not match germline at one end; this may be a read error. The sample carries other DNA sequences with the same CDR3. The CDR3 coding sequence is TGCGCCTGGTTGGTAGCGGGGTACGAGCAGTACTTC. Translated: CAWLVAGYEQYF. V is TRBV30 and J is TRBJ2-7; 8 nucleotides line up with TRBD2. The CDR3 loop spans 12 amino acids. Germline CDR1 and CDR2: GTSNPN and SVGIG (reference sequence).

V gene TRBV6-1 combines with J gene TRBJ2-1, with D tentatively TRBD1 (5 bases). Germline V lookup: CDR1 MNHNS, CDR2 SASEGT. The CDR3 is made up of 14 amino acids. The V gene lost 2 bases and the J gene lost 9 bases, with 14 bases spanning the gap. The CDR3 DNA reads as TGTGCCAGCAGTGAAAGGAACAGGCCCAGTGAGCAGTTCTTC. It is translated as CASSERNRPSEQFF.

The chain is built from TRBV6-1 and TRBJ1-2, with D perhaps matching TRBD1 (5 bases). Germline V gene lookup returns CDR1 MNHNS and CDR2 SASEGT. The CDR3 covers 16 residues. Trimming removed 2 bases from V and 2 bases from J, with 15 bases in between. In DNA, the CDR3 is TGTGCCAGCAGTGAAATCAGACAGTCCCTAAACTATGGCTACACCTTC. As protein: CASSEIRQSLNYGYTF.

The rearrangement uses TRBV19 and TRBJ1-6, with 11 bases that match TRBD1. The germline V gene has CDR1 LNHDA and CDR2 SQIVND (reference sequence). This CDR3 region has 12 residues. The V gene end was trimmed by 11 bases and the J gene end by 9 bases; junction bases not matched to a gene: 3. The CDR3 loop is CAAGQGGSPLHF. The CDR3 region has the DNA TGTGCCGCGGGACAGGGGGGTTCACCCCTCCACTTT. Filled out from reference TRBV19 and TRBJ1-6, the complete variable domain reads DGGITQSPKYLFRKEGQNVTLSCEQNLNHDAMYWYRQDPGQGLRLIYYSQIVNDFQKGDIAEGYSVSREKKESFPLTVTSAQKNPTAFYLCAAGQGGSPLHFGNGTRLTVT.

Comment on this clone: No conserved phenylalanine or tryptophan ends this CDR3, so it is likely a read error. No DNA is shown, since the ends of the CDR3 on it are uncertain; the CDR3 is the one TCRdb lists. This chain connects TRBV19 to TRBJ1-4; whether TRBD1, the table's D call, matches the DNA was not checked. The CDR3 region is 11 residues in length, termini included. CDR1 LNHDA and CDR2 SQIVND come from the germline V gene (reference sequence). The CDR3: CASSMGQSWAL.

The chain recombines TRBV4-2 with TRBJ2-2; no reliable D call. Looked up from germline, CDR1 is LGHNA and CDR2 is YNFKEQ. The CDR3 length is 12 residues. Between the trimmed V and J ends, which lost 4 bases and 6 bases, there was a span of 6 bases. Written as DNA, the CDR3 is TGTGCCAGCAGCCTCAGGTCCGGGGAGCTGTTTTTT. This translates into CASSLRSGELFF.

The sample holds one count of this clone. This chain connects TRBV10-3 to TRBJ1-1, with D hard to call. V shed 0 bases and J shed 1 base, with 6 bases lying between them. Per the germline V gene, CDR1 is ENHRY and CDR2 is SYGVKD. The CDR3 totals 14 residues. The CDR3 protein is CAISESVANTEAFF. As DNA, the CDR3 is TGTGCCATCAGTGAGTCAGTGGCGAACACTGAAGCTTTCTTT.

This clone is a singleton in its sample. J is TRBJ2-7 and V is TRBV4-1, with 7 bases lining up with TRBD1. This CDR3 is 13 amino acids long. V shed 4 bases, J shed 8 bases, and the junction held 8 bases outside the gene matches. Germline CDR1 MGHRA, CDR2 YSYEKL. Written as DNA, the CDR3 is TGCGCCAGCAGCCTAGGGACAGACGGGAAGCAGTACTTC. Translating gives CASSLGTDGKQYF.

This clone was counted between two and nine times. The chain recombines TRBV5-5 with TRBJ2-7, with D possibly matching TRBD2 (5 bases). The CDR3 is 14 amino acids. V was pared by 4 bases and J by 3 bases, with 14 bases between. Germline lookup yields CDR1 SGHKS and CDR2 YYEKEE (reference sequence). DNA of the CDR3: TGTGCCAGCAGCCCATGGACGGGAAACTACGAGCAGTACTTC. It translates to CASSPWTGNYEQYF.

The gene calls are TRBV28 and TRBJ2-3, with TRBD1 matching 7 bases. Germline CDR1 reads MDHEN; CDR2 reads SYDVKM. J was trimmed by 2 bases and V by 3 bases; bases with no gene match: 8. The CDR3 sequence is 16 residues long. For the CDR3, the DNA is TGTGCCAGCAGTTTCAATAGGGACAGATACACAGATACGCAGTATTTT. Encoded protein: CASSFNRDRYTDTQYF. Using reference TRBV28 and TRBJ2-3 for the parts outside the CDR3, the full variable domain is DVKVTQSSRYLVKRTGEKVFLECVQDMDHENMFWYRQDPGLGLRLIYFSYDVKMKEKGDIPEGYSVSREKKERFSLILESASTNQTSMYLCASSFNRDRYTDTQYFGPGTRLTVL.

CDR3 region: CATSSFTGSYEQYF. CDR3 bases: TGTGCCACCAGCTCATTCACGGGCTCCTACGAGCAGTACTTC. This chain uses TRBV15 with TRBJ2-7; D gene unclear. This CDR3 has 14 amino acids. Trimming took off 5 bases at V and 0 bases at J, with 11 bases between the two ends. Germline V gene lookup returns CDR1 LNHNV and CDR2 YYDKDF (reference sequence).

The chain joins TRBV19 to TRBJ2-5; 12 nucleotides align to TRBD2. Germline loops: CDR1 LNHDA, CDR2 SQIVND (reference sequence). Trimming took 6 bases from V and 4 from J; bases not matched to a gene: 12. The CDR3 runs 17 residues. CDR3 in amino acids: CASSSRLAGVSPETQYF. In DNA form, the CDR3 reads TGTGCCAGTAGCTCTAGACTAGCGGGGGTATCTCCAGAGACCCAGTACTTC.

This clone was recorded only once. The chain recombines TRBV6-1 with TRBJ1-1; tentative D call: TRBD1 (5 bases). CDR3 length equals 16 residues. Germline CDR1 and CDR2: MNHNS and SASEGT. The V end was cut by 0 bases, the J end by 0 bases, with 11 bases between. For the CDR3, the DNA is TGTGCCAGCAGTGAAGCAAAAAGGGGAATGAACACTGAAGCTTTCTTT. Encoded protein: CASSEAKRGMNTEAFF.

This chain links TRBV6-1 with TRBJ2-7; TRBD2 aligns across 9 bases. The ends lost 11 bases at V and 5 bases at J; junction bases unmatched: 4. Germline CDR1 and CDR2: MNHNS and SASEGT. The CDR3 consists of 11 residues. CDR3 coding DNA: TGTGCCGGCGGGGGGGTCCACGAGCAGTACTTC. Its translation is CAGGGVHEQYF.

This clone was seen a single time. The rearrangement links TRBV27 to TRBJ2-3, with 10 bases aligning to TRBD2. V trimming: 7 bases; J trimming: 2 bases; junction bases outside the gene matches: 3. From germline, CDR1 is MNHEY and CDR2 SMNVEV (reference sequence). There are 14 residues in the CDR3. The CDR3 DNA reads as TGTGCCAGCACGCTAGCGGGGGACACAGATACGCAGTATTTT. Translation gives CASTLAGDTDTQYF.

In DNA form, the CDR3 reads TGTGCCAGCAGCTTTTACCTGGACAGTTCCTACAATGAGCAGTTCTTC. This gives the protein CASSFYLDSSYNEQFF. The chain links TRBV11-2 to TRBJ2-1, with D possibly matching TRBD1 (6 bases). The germline CDR1 and CDR2 sequences are SGHAT and FQNNGV. The V end was cut by 3 bases, the J end by 1 base, with 13 bases between. There are 16 residues in the CDR3.

A remark on this clone: An end of the junction does not agree with germline; a read error may underlie this. The V and J genes are TRBV7-7 and TRBJ1-2, with 9 bases that match TRBD1. This CDR3 spans 19 amino acids. CDR1 and CDR2 from the germline V gene are SSHAT and FNYEAQ (reference sequence). The CDR3 protein is CASSPLRDREFAELYGYTF. As DNA, the CDR3 is TGTGCTAGCAGCCCTTTAAGGGACAGGGAATTTGCGGAACTCTATGGCTACACCTTC.

This chain joins TRBV4-2 and TRBJ2-7; D is undetermined. The CDR3 has 15 residues. CDR1 is LGHNA, CDR2 YNFKEQ, per germline. Trimming left V 1 base short and J 2 bases short, with 12 bases between. The CDR3 DNA is TGTGCCAGCAGCCAAGTAGAGGCTTCCACCTACGAGCAGTACTTC. This translates into CASSQVEASTYEQYF.

The J gene is TRBJ2-7, the V gene TRBV29-1; a weak D match, TRBD2 (6 bases). This CDR3 has 13 residues. CDR1 and CDR2 from the germline V gene are SQVTM and ANQGSEA. Trimming removed 0 bases from V and 1 base from J, with 7 bases in between. This CDR3 is CSVEEGTSYEQYF. The CDR3 region has the DNA TGCAGCGTTGAAGAAGGGACTTCCTACGAGCAGTACTTC.

This clone has just one count. The J gene is TRBJ1-2, the V gene TRBV19; 9 bases line up with TRBD1. Germline V CDR1 and CDR2: LNHDA, SQIVND (reference sequence). J lost 1 base, V lost 1 base, and 7 bases had no gene match. The CDR3 spans 17 residues. Here the CDR3 DNA reads TGTGCCAGTAGTATAGTCACAGGGGGCACACATAACTATGGCTACACCTTC. This sequence encodes CASSIVTGGTHNYGYTF.

V gene TRBV19 combines with J gene TRBJ2-2, with a weak D call TRBD2 (5 bases). The CDR3 is 14 residues long. CDR1 is LNHDA, CDR2 SQIVND, per germline (reference sequence). The germline V and J ends were trimmed by 8 bases and 1 base, with 11 bases remaining between them. The CDR3 nucleotides read TGTGCCAGTGATCCGGGGATGAACACCGGGGAGCTGTTTTTT. Amino acids: CASDPGMNTGELFF. Combining the CDR3 with reference TRBV19 and TRBJ2-2 gives the whole variable domain DGGITQSPKYLFRKEGQNVTLSCEQNLNHDAMYWYRQDPGQGLRLIYYSQIVNDFQKGDIAEGYSVSREKKESFPLTVTSAQKNPTAFYLCASDPGMNTGELFFGEGSRLTVL.